Sequencing of this T cell receptor (beta chain) was carried out in a study of chemoradiotherapy in HPV16-positive cancers. CDR1 is MDHEN, CDR2 SYDVKM, per germline. V shed 5 bases and J shed 4 bases, with 20 bases lying between them. The CDR3 consists of 17 residues. TCRdb's copy holds only in-frame clones and misses some; the assay was immunoSEQ multiplex PCR. The sample has under 2,500 clones, 89% seen once. The chain joins TRBV28 to TRBJ2-2; D gene uncertain. The source of this sequence is a human donor with HPV-associated anogenital cancer. The source was tumor tissue, collected from a patient who underwent chemoradiotherapy. The CDR3: CASSESIGFTITGELFF. The DNA for the CDR3 is TGTGCCAGCAGTGAATCCATCGGGTTCACCATCACCGGGGAGCTGTTTTTT. Looking up the rest from reference TRBV28 and TRBJ2-2 gives the full variable domain: DVKVTQSSRYLVKRTGEKVFLECVQDMDHENMFWYRQDPGLGLRLIYFSYDVKMKEKGDIPEGYSVSREKKERFSLILESASTNQTSMYLCASSESIGFTITGELFFGEGSRLTVL.